These 6 T cell receptor beta chains were sequenced from one sample in a study of cytomegalovirus exposure and HLA in healthy donors (dated by TCRdb to 2016 to 2017). The library relied on the immunoSEQ multiplex PCR assay. A mixture of 60 forward primers for TCR Vbeta segments and 13 reverse primers for TCR Jbeta segments was used in the multiplex PCR. Not all clones reach the TCRdb copy of this immuneACCESS table, which keeps in-frame sequences only. Checked studies attribute under half of the gap to unresolved V genes and leave the rest unexplained. The sample table lists fewer than 150,000 clones, around 77% of them with a count of one. Roughly 5% of the sample lies in the top ten. Sequenced material: PBMCs. Receptors originate from a woman under 40 in good health and CMV-seropositive.

In this sample, this clone turned up once. The CDR3 loop is CASSLSGQGNQPQHF. In DNA form, the CDR3 reads TGTGCCAGCAGTTTGTCGGGACAGGGGAATCAGCCCCAGCATTTT. This rearrangement joins TRBV6-5 to TRBJ1-5; TRBD1 matches 10 bases. Germline-derived CDR1 and CDR2 are MNHEY and SVGAGI. V shed 4 bases, J shed 4 bases, and the junction held 4 bases outside the gene matches. This CDR3 region has 15 residues.

The rearrangement uses TRBV6-5 and TRBJ2-7; 8 bases match TRBD2. The trim removed 5 bases at V and 6 bases at J, leaving 9 bases unmatched. In germline, CDR1 is MNHEY, CDR2 SVGAGI. The CDR3 spans 14 residues. DNA for the CDR3: TGTGCCAGCAGTAGACAAGCGGGAGTGGGCGAGCAGTACTTC. Its protein is CASSRQAGVGEQYF.

This rearrangement joins TRBV18 to TRBJ1-2; 7 nucleotides match TRBD1. The CDR3 loop spans 16 amino acids. With V trimmed by 3 bases and J by 4 bases, 11 bases remained unmatched. Looked up from germline, CDR1 is KGHSH and CDR2 is LQKENI. CDR3: CASSPGTAQEGYGYTF. Written as DNA, the CDR3 is TGTGCCAGCTCACCGGGGACAGCTCAGGAGGGCTATGGCTACACCTTC.

The rearrangement links TRBV19 to TRBJ1-5, with a weak D call TRBD1 (6 bases). The V end was cut by 1 base, the J end by 10 bases, with 17 bases between. Germline V lookup: CDR1 LNHDA, CDR2 SQIVND (reference sequence). The CDR3 sequence is 15 residues long. CDR3 nucleotide sequence: TGTGCCAGTAGTATAGCGGGACACCCGACCGCCCCCCAGCATTTT. This encodes CASSIAGHPTAPQHF. Full variable domain (rest looked up from reference TRBV19 and TRBJ1-5): DGGITQSPKYLFRKEGQNVTLSCEQNLNHDAMYWYRQDPGQGLRLIYYSQIVNDFQKGDIAEGYSVSREKKESFPLTVTSAQKNPTAFYLCASSIAGHPTAPQHFGDGTRLSIL.

The gene calls are TRBV10-1 and TRBJ2-1, with 7 bases identical to TRBD2. Germline CDR1 WNHNN, CDR2 SYGVQD (reference sequence). With V trimmed by 4 bases and J by 6 bases, 0 bases remained unmatched. The CDR3 extends over 12 amino acids. The CDR3 here is CASSAGGNEQFF. The CDR3 DNA reads TGCGCCAGCAGTGCGGGGGGCAATGAGCAGTTCTTC.

The rearrangement joins TRBV4-2 to TRBJ2-7, with 15 bases aligning to TRBD2. This CDR3 has 17 residues. The germline V gene has CDR1 LGHNA and CDR2 YNFKEQ. V trimming: 0 bases; J trimming: 3 bases; junction bases outside the gene matches: 3. The CDR3 sequence: CASSQEGGLAGGYEQYF. In DNA, the CDR3 is TGTGCCAGCAGCCAAGAAGGGGGACTAGCGGGAGGCTACGAGCAGTACTTC.